This entry lists 11 T cell receptor beta chains sequenced from one sample in a study of CD8 T cells in Susac syndrome (dated by TCRdb to between 2017 and 2020). Library preparation was by the immunoSEQ multiplex PCR assay. RNA was extracted using the RNeasy kit, and roughly 0.5 to 1 ug of the RNA was reverse transcribed with random hexamers. Using fastp trimming at Q25 and MiXCR clonotype assembly, TCRdb reanalyzed the public sequencing data and kept in-frame beta chains. All rows with the same CDR3 protein become a single entry with the most common DNA and genes. The sample has 69,000 or so distinct CDR3 sequences on record, roughly 94% of them singletons. The top ten constitute about 0.25% of the sample. Sequencing input: CD8+ T cells from PBMCs. The receptors stem from a human donor in good health.

The chain has TRBV27 and TRBJ2-7, with TRBD1 identical over 9 bases. Germline V gives CDR1 MNHEY, CDR2 SMNVEV (reference sequence). V was clipped by 6 bases and J by 2 bases; unmatched bases: 8. CDR3 length equals 15 residues. The CDR3 nucleotides are TGTGCCAGCAGGCAAGCCGGGACAGGGACCTACGAGCAGTACGTC. It specifies CASRQAGTGTYEQYV.

This clonotype was counted once. This chain joins TRBV5-1 and TRBJ2-7, with 7 bases identical to TRBD1. Trimming cost V 4 bases and J 3 bases; bases outside gene matches: 4. CDR3 size: 13 residues. CDR1 and CDR2 from the germline V gene are SGHRS and YFSETQ. CDR3: CASSRRDSYEQYF. For the CDR3, the DNA is TGCGCCAGCAGCAGACGGGACAGCTACGAGCAGTACTTC.

The rearrangement joins TRBV7-2 to TRBJ1-5; 8 bases align to TRBD1. The CDR3 runs 15 residues. Germline CDR1 reads SGHTA; CDR2 reads FQGNSA. Trimming took 5 bases from V and 7 from J; bases not matched to a gene: 10. CDR3 DNA sequence: TGTGCCAGCAGCCACCACCCGGCAGGGGGCCAGCCCCAGCATTTT. Translation: CASSHHPAGGQPQHF. The full variable domain, rest sourced from reference TRBV7-2 and TRBJ1-5, is GAGVSQSPSNKVTEKGKDVELRCDPISGHTALYWYRQSLGQGLEFLIYFQGNSAPDKSGLPSDRFSAERTGGSVSTLTIQRTQQEDSAVYLCASSHHPAGGQPQHFGDGTRLSIL.

The count of this clonotype is one. The gene calls are TRBV7-9 and TRBJ2-7; TRBD2 agrees at 11 bases. Germline-derived CDR1 and CDR2 are SEHNR and FQNEAQ (reference sequence). The CDR3 covers 15 residues. The ends lost 5 bases at V and 4 bases at J; junction bases unmatched: 7. In nucleotides, the CDR3 is TGTGCCAGCAGCCCTCCGGGACTAGCGGAATACGAGCAGTACTTC. The encoded protein is CASSPPGLAEYEQYF.

The chain employs TRBV20-1 and TRBJ2-3, with D unresolved. The ends were cut back, 5 bases at V and 5 bases at J, with 11 bases in the middle. Germline assignment: CDR1 DFQATT and CDR2 SNEGSKA (reference sequence). There are 12 residues in the CDR3. The CDR3 sequence is CSAPWAGDTQYF. The CDR3 DNA reads TGCAGTGCTCCCTGGGCCGGAGATACGCAGTATTTT.

V gene TRBV4-1 combines with J gene TRBJ2-5; tentative D call: TRBD2 (6 bases). V shed 1 base and J shed 1 base, with 10 bases lying between them. This CDR3 is 15 amino acids long. Germline V CDR1 and CDR2: MGHRA, YSYEKL. CDR3 bases: TGCGCCAGCAGCCAAGCTAACGGGGGCCAAGAGACCCAGTACTTC. It specifies CASSQANGGQETQYF.

The chain has TRBV19 and TRBJ1-2, with D uncertain. CDR1 is LNHDA, CDR2 SQIVND, per germline (reference sequence). V was shortened by 1 base and J by 6 bases, with 9 bases between the two germline ends. This CDR3 is 13 amino acids long. The CDR3 loop is CASSIATDHGYTF. CDR3 nucleotides: TGTGCCAGTAGTATAGCGACGGACCATGGCTACACCTTC.

The V gene is TRBV19, the J gene TRBJ2-6; D gene ambiguous. V lost 3 bases and J 11 bases, leaving 17 bases between the germline ends. Germline assignment: CDR1 LNHDA and CDR2 SQIVND (reference sequence). The CDR3 loop spans 15 amino acids. CDR3 DNA: TGTGCCAGTAGTATTGGGGTAGCTACCAACTACGTCCTGACTTTC. Translated: CASSIGVATNYVLTF.

The J gene is TRBJ2-1, the V gene TRBV27; 14 positions match TRBD2. This CDR3 is built from 16 residues. The V and J ends lost 6 bases and 7 bases, in that order; junction bases with no gene match: 8. Germline V CDR1 and CDR2: MNHEY, SMNVEV (reference sequence). CDR3 in DNA: TGTGCCAGCAGGTTGACTAGCGGGGGGGCCCTGAATGAGCAGTTCTTC. Protein: CASRLTSGGALNEQFF.

In DNA, the CDR3 is TGTGCCAGCAGCCGAGGGACGGTTAATCAGCCCCAGCATTTT. Encoded protein: CASSRGTVNQPQHF. The rearrangement links TRBV7-8 to TRBJ1-5, with TRBD1 as a possible D gene (5 bases). Trimming removed 5 bases at V and 4 bases at J, with 12 bases between. Germline V gene sequence: CDR1 SGHVS, CDR2 FQNEAQ. The CDR3 consists of 14 residues.

In DNA form, the CDR3 reads TGTGCCAGCAGTTACACTCCAGGAGGGAGGGGCGAGCAGTACGTC. Amino acid sequence: CASSYTPGGRGEQYV. The V gene is TRBV6-5, the J gene TRBJ2-7; 7 positions agree with TRBD2. This CDR3 has 15 residues. Trimming cost V 2 bases and J 6 bases; bases outside gene matches: 10. From germline, CDR1 is MNHEY and CDR2 SVGAGI.